One sample yielded the 32 T cell receptor beta chains listed below, sequenced in a study of TIL therapy for anti-PD-1-resistant metastatic lung cancer. Time point given: pre-treatment sample, taken before nivolumab and TIL therapy. The immunoSEQ assay was v3. This table comes from immunoSEQ multiplex PCR, and its TCRdb copy is limited to in-frame clones, with some not included. The sample holds tens of thousands of clones, around three quarters seen once. This specimen consisted of blood, obtained at baseline. The receptors were sampled from a person aged 25 to 80 with non-small cell lung cancer.

The chain uses TRBV7-8 and TRBJ1-5, with 9 bases matching TRBD1. The CDR3 runs to 16 residues. Germline V CDR1 and CDR2: SGHVS, FQNEAQ. V shed 2 bases, J shed 5 bases, and the junction held 7 bases outside the gene matches. The CDR3 sequence is CASSLRRDRDDQPQHF. The CDR3 DNA follows: TGTGCCAGCAGCTTACGTCGGGACAGGGACGATCAGCCCCAGCATTTT. Complete variable domain (other parts from reference TRBV7-8 and TRBJ1-5): GAGVSQSPRYKVAKRGQDVALRCDPISGHVSLFWYQQALGQGPEFLTYFQNEAQLDKSGLPSDRFFAERPEGSVSTLKIQRTQQEDSAVYLCASSLRRDRDDQPQHFGDGTRLSIL.

This clone was recorded a few times. This chain links TRBV2 with TRBJ2-7; 8 positions agree with TRBD1. CDR3 length equals 13 residues. The germline gives CDR1 SNHLY, CDR2 FYNNEI. The ends lost 1 base at V and 6 bases at J; junction bases unmatched: 2. The CDR3: CASSEGQGFEQYF. In nucleotides, the CDR3 is TGTGCCAGCAGTGAAGGACAGGGGTTCGAGCAGTACTTC.

The chain couples TRBV30 to TRBJ1-4; D is undetermined. Trimming took 1 base from V and 1 from J, leaving 7 bases between them. The germline gives CDR1 GTSNPN, CDR2 SVGIG (reference sequence). The CDR3 sequence is 14 residues long. The CDR3 loop is CAWSGGLTNEKLFF. In nucleotides, the CDR3 is TGTGCCTGGAGTGGAGGTTTAACTAATGAAAAACTGTTTTTT.

This clone has a handful of counts. V is TRBV7-6 and J is TRBJ2-5; D gene ambiguous. The V end lost 1 base, the J end lost 6 bases, and 9 bases lay between the germline ends. Germline V gene lookup returns CDR1 SGHVS and CDR2 FNYEAQ. CDR3 size: 13 residues. CDR3 sequence: CASSLVNKQTQYF. DNA for the CDR3: TGTGCCAGCAGCTTAGTAAACAAGCAGACCCAGTACTTC.

This chain connects TRBV5-6 to TRBJ2-5; D remains unclear. Trimming shortened V by 1 base and J by 5 bases, and 12 bases separated the two germline ends. This CDR3 region has 14 residues. Germline V gene lookup returns CDR1 SGHDT and CDR2 YYEEEE. In DNA form, the CDR3 reads TGTGCCAGCAGCTTGTATCGTTTTCCGGAGACCCAGTACTTC. It is translated as CASSLYRFPETQYF.

The chain employs TRBV5-1 and TRBJ2-7; TRBD2 is a possible D gene (5 bases). CDR1 is SGHRS, CDR2 YFSETQ, per germline. The V gene lost 4 bases and the J gene lost 1 base, with 18 bases spanning the gap. The CDR3 sequence is 16 residues long. The CDR3 DNA reads TGCGCCAGCAGCCTAGGGTTTCCGACGGGATCCTACGAGCAGTACTTC. Translating gives CASSLGFPTGSYEQYF.

The chain couples TRBV7-2 to TRBJ1-2; D call uncertain. CDR3 size: 15 residues. Germline lookup yields CDR1 SGHTA and CDR2 FQGNSA. Trimming left V 0 bases short and J 4 bases short, with 12 bases between. The CDR3 sequence is CASSLATVGVYGYTF. Here the CDR3 DNA reads TGTGCCAGCAGCTTAGCCACCGTGGGTGTCTATGGCTACACCTTC.

V usage is TRBV7-2 and J usage is TRBJ2-1; 8 nucleotides match TRBD2. V was clipped by 1 base and J by 5 bases; unmatched bases: 7. From germline, CDR1 is SGHTA and CDR2 FQGNSA. CDR3 length: 16 amino acids. CDR3 sequence (DNA): TGTGCCAGCAGCTTAGATGGCGGGGGGCTTAACAATGAGCAGTTCTTC. This encodes CASSLDGGGLNNEQFF.

As regards this clone: This sample also contains other DNA sequences that code for the same CDR3. The chain combines TRBV18 with TRBJ2-3; D not resolved. V lost 0 bases and J 0 bases, leaving 1 base between the germline ends. CDR3 length: 13 amino acids. CDR1 and CDR2 (germline): KGHSH, LQKENI. The CDR3, as DNA: TGTGCCAGCTCACCACCAAGCACAGATACGCAGTATTTT. This sequence encodes CASSPPSTDTQYF.

This clone was observed a handful of times. The chain is built from TRBV6-7 and TRBJ2-5; 7 bases are shared with TRBD1. TRBV6-7 is designated an ORF whose function remains uncertain. CDR3 length equals 17 residues. With 5 bases clipped from V and 4 bases from J, the junction kept 16 bases outside the gene matches. The DNA of the CDR3 is TGTGCCAGCAGTCAACCAGACAGGGTTGGTTTCCGAGAGACCCAGTACTTC. The encoded protein is CASSQPDRVGFRETQYF.

This clone was counted only a few times. This chain joins TRBV2 and TRBJ1-5, with a weak D call TRBD1 (6 bases). This CDR3 contains 15 residues. The V gene lost 7 bases and the J gene lost 1 base, with 14 bases spanning the gap. The germline V gene encodes CDR1 SNHLY and CDR2 FYNNEI. The CDR3 DNA reads as TGTGCCAGCACCACATTGGACAGCAGCAATCAGCCCCAGCATTTT. The encoded protein is CASTTLDSSNQPQHF.

This clone has more than one count but fewer than ten. The chain uses TRBV4-2 and TRBJ1-6; D unclear. From germline, CDR1 is LGHNA and CDR2 YNFKEQ. There are 15 residues in the CDR3. V shed 4 bases and J shed 9 bases, with 16 bases lying between them. The CDR3 reads CASSLPGPQISPLHF. The DNA for the CDR3 is TGTGCCAGCAGCCTACCCGGGCCTCAAATTTCACCCCTCCACTTT.

This clone was seen a handful of times. The chain's CDR3 is CASTERSDTQYF. The CDR3 DNA is TGTGCCAGCACCGAGAGATCAGATACGCAGTATTTT. This chain connects TRBV2 to TRBJ2-3; no reliable D call. This CDR3 has 12 amino acids. CDR1 and CDR2 from the germline V gene are SNHLY and FYNNEI. The V end was cut by 7 bases, the J end by 4 bases, with 9 bases between.

This chain links TRBV3-1 (or the pseudogene TRBV3-2) with TRBJ1-2; the match to TRBD1 covers 10 bases. Germline V lookup: CDR1 LGHDT, CDR2 YNNKEL (reference sequence). Trimming took 4 bases from V and 6 from J; bases not matched to a gene: 2. This CDR3 spans 13 amino acids. The CDR3 loop is CASSRDRGDGYTF. CDR3 DNA: TGTGCCAGCAGCCGGGACAGGGGTGATGGCTACACCTTC.

CDR3 region: CASSFSRGGHNEQFF. CDR3 nucleotide sequence: TGCGCCAGCAGCTTCTCGCGGGGGGGCCACAATGAGCAGTTCTTC. The chain joins TRBV5-1 to TRBJ2-1, with 9 bases lining up with TRBD2. The J segment lost 5 bases and the V segment lost 2 bases, leaving 5 bases of the junction unmatched. The CDR3 contains 15 residues. Germline V CDR1 and CDR2: SGHRS, YFSETQ.

This clone occurred a few times. The chain combines TRBV4-1 with TRBJ1-6, with D tentatively TRBD1 (5 bases). This CDR3 spans 15 amino acids. Trimming pared 1 base from V and 9 bases from J, leaving 13 bases between. CDR1 and CDR2 (germline): MGHRA, YSYEKL. This CDR3 is CASSQGGGDSSPLHF. The CDR3 nucleotides read TGCGCCAGCAGCCAAGGGGGGGGTGATAGTTCACCCCTCCACTTT.

The chain joins TRBV2 to TRBJ2-1; 11 nucleotides match TRBD1. Germline CDR1 and CDR2: SNHLY and FYNNEI. J was trimmed by 6 bases and V by 9 bases; bases with no gene match: 10. The CDR3 length is 15 residues. Written as DNA, the CDR3 is TGTGCCAGGAGGTTCACGGGACAGGGGGTCAATGAGCAGTTCTTC. Translating gives CARRFTGQGVNEQFF.

This clone was seen only a few times. The CDR3 reads CASSLGQTRANTGELFF. In nucleotides, the CDR3 is TGTGCCAGCAGCTTAGGGCAGACTAGAGCGAACACCGGGGAGCTGTTTTTT. The rearrangement links TRBV11-3 to TRBJ2-2; a possible D gene is TRBD2 (6 bases). Trimming cost V 1 base and J 0 bases, with 12 bases left between them. The germline CDR1 and CDR2 sequences are SGHNT and YENEEA. The CDR3 loop spans 17 amino acids.

This clone was seen a single time. J is TRBJ2-1 and V is TRBV13; D might be TRBD1 or TRBD2, each matching 5 bases. Trimming pared 1 base from V and 10 bases from J, leaving 11 bases between. Germline V gene data show CDR1 as PRHDT and CDR2 as FYEKMQ (reference sequence). The CDR3 loop spans 13 amino acids. The CDR3 spells CASSLDRDGEQFF. For the CDR3, the DNA is TGTGCCAGCAGCTTAGATAGGGACGGCGAGCAGTTCTTC.

This clone was found once. This chain uses TRBV6-4 with TRBJ2-6, with D perhaps given as TRBD1 or TRBD2 (5 bases each). Germline V lookup: CDR1 MRHNA, CDR2 SNTAGT. The CDR3 covers 16 residues. Deletions cut 3 bases from V and 4 bases from J, with 13 bases between. The chain's CDR3 is CASSEEAGIGANVLTF. In DNA, the CDR3 is TGTGCCAGCAGTGAGGAGGCAGGGATCGGGGCCAACGTCCTGACTTTC.

The chain carries TRBV29-1 and TRBJ1-1, with D maybe TRBD1 (5 bases). The CDR3 is 12 residues long. Germline V gene data show CDR1 as SQVTM and CDR2 as ANQGSEA. V was clipped by 8 bases and J by 5 bases, with 15 bases between them. In nucleotides, the CDR3 is TGCAGCTGCACGCCTGGGGGGACTGAAGCTTTCTTT. This codes for CSCTPGGTEAFF.

V gene TRBV6-6 combines with J gene TRBJ1-5; 7 nucleotides match TRBD1. The CDR3 length is 14 residues. The trim removed 7 bases at V and 1 base at J, leaving 4 bases unmatched. Germline loops: CDR1 MNHNY, CDR2 SVGAGI (reference sequence). The CDR3 nucleotides are TGTGCCAGCAACTTACAGGGGAGCAATCAGCCCCAGCATTTT. Amino acids: CASNLQGSNQPQHF.

V and J are TRBV20-1 and TRBJ1-2; perhaps TRBD1 as D (5 bases). The CDR3 is 11 residues long. Germline CDR1 and CDR2: DFQATT and SNEGSKA (reference sequence). Trimming removed 8 bases at V and 4 bases at J, with 11 bases between. The CDR3 coding sequence is TGCAGTATCGGGACTTTCTATGGCTACACCTTC. Translation: CSIGTFYGYTF.

The chain has TRBV7-2 and TRBJ2-3, with TRBD2 as a possible D gene (7 bases). CDR3 length: 13 amino acids. CDR1 SGHTA and CDR2 FQGNSA come from the germline V gene. With 5 bases removed from V and 2 bases from J, the gap between germline ends came to 8 bases. CDR3 coding DNA: TGTGCCAGCAGCGGGGGGGCCACAGATACGCAGTATTTT. As protein: CASSGGATDTQYF. Variable domain in full (rest from reference TRBV7-2 and TRBJ2-3): GAGVSQSPSNKVTEKGKDVELRCDPISGHTALYWYRQSLGQGLEFLIYFQGNSAPDKSGLPSDRFSAERTGGSVSTLTIQRTQQEDSAVYLCASSGGATDTQYFGPGTRLTVL.

The chain is built from TRBV19 and TRBJ1-1, with 8 bases matching TRBD1. The ends lost 6 bases at V and 4 bases at J; junction bases unmatched: 13. CDR3 length: 16 amino acids. The germline V gene has CDR1 LNHDA and CDR2 SQIVND (reference sequence). CDR3 in amino acids: CASSLPQGAGTTEAFF. CDR3 nucleotides: TGTGCCAGTAGCCTCCCCCAGGGGGCGGGTACCACTGAAGCTTTCTTT.

The gene calls are TRBV5-1 and TRBJ2-2; 8 bases line up with TRBD2. Looked up from germline, CDR1 is SGHRS and CDR2 is YFSETQ. V lost 2 bases and J lost 1; bases outside the gene matches: 1. There are 15 residues in the CDR3. The CDR3 is CASSFLAGNTGELFF. The CDR3 DNA follows: TGCGCCAGCAGCTTCCTAGCGGGGAACACCGGGGAGCTGTTTTTT. Supplemented by reference TRBV5-1 and TRBJ2-2, the full variable domain reads KAGVTQTPRYLIKTRGQQVTLSCSPISGHRSVSWYQQTPGQGLQFLFEYFSETQRNKGNFPGRFSGRQFSNSRSEMNVSTLELGDSALYLCASSFLAGNTGELFFGEGSRLTVL.

V gene TRBV9 combines with J gene TRBJ2-1; TRBD1 or TRBD2 may be the D gene (5 bases each). Trimming cost V 4 bases and J 8 bases, with 22 bases left between them. This CDR3 has 16 residues. Germline values: CDR1 SGDLS, CDR2 YYNGEE. DNA for the CDR3: TGTGCCAGCAGCCCCCGAGGAGGATCAGGGTCCGATGAGCAGTTCTTC. As protein: CASSPRGGSGSDEQFF.

Points on this clone: Other DNA variants within this sample encode the same CDR3. V gene TRBV5-1 combines with J gene TRBJ1-6, with TRBD1 as a possible D gene (5 bases). This CDR3 is built from 14 residues. CDR1 and CDR2 from the germline V gene are SGHRS and YFSETQ. Trimming took 1 base from V and 7 from J, leaving 9 bases between them. CDR3 residues: CASSLQGENSPLHF. CDR3 bases: TGCGCCAGCAGCTTGCAAGGGGAGAATTCACCCCTCCACTTT.

The chain uses TRBV6-1 and TRBJ2-7; possibly TRBD1 for D (6 bases). The CDR3 runs to 14 residues. Per the germline V gene, CDR1 is MNHNS and CDR2 is SASEGT. V gave up 3 bases and J gave up 6 bases, with 15 bases separating them. CDR3 bases: TGTGCCAGCAGTGACCGGGACAATCCCCGCGAGCAGTACGTC. Its protein product is CASSDRDNPREQYV.

V usage is TRBV3-1 (or the pseudogene TRBV3-2) and J usage is TRBJ2-7; maybe TRBD2 (5 bases). V lost 0 bases and J lost 8, with 8 bases in between. Germline V CDR1 and CDR2: LGHDT, YNNKEL (reference sequence). This CDR3 is built from 12 residues. Here the CDR3 DNA reads TGTGCCAGCAGCCAAGATGAGCGGCAGCAGTACTTC. This sequence encodes CASSQDERQQYF.

CDR3 nucleotide sequence: TGTGCCATCAGTGAGTCGAAAGGACCAGGTAACAGAGAGACCCAGTACTTC. This sequence encodes CAISESKGPGNRETQYF. The gene calls are TRBV10-3 and TRBJ2-5; D ambiguous. The length of the CDR3 is 17 residues. Germline V gene lookup returns CDR1 ENHRY and CDR2 SYGVKD. The V end lost 0 bases, the J end lost 4 bases, and 18 bases lay between the germline ends.

The chain is built from TRBV9 and TRBJ1-1, with 7 bases lining up with TRBD1. The ends lost 5 bases at V and 5 bases at J; junction bases unmatched: 12. This CDR3 has 15 residues. CDR1 and CDR2 from the germline V gene are SGDLS and YYNGEE. The CDR3 loop reads CASSPTTGCETEAFF. The CDR3 DNA reads as TGTGCCAGCAGTCCAACGACAGGGTGTGAAACTGAAGCTTTCTTT.